The 5 T cell receptor beta chains given below trace back to one sample, sequenced in a study of OX40 agonist ivuxolimab in advanced cancers. The data were produced by immunoSEQ multiplex PCR, yet TCRdb's version contains in-frame clones alone and is incomplete. The sample has roughly 75,000 clones, roughly 84% seen once; the top ten hold under 6.5%. The sequencing here drew on CD4+ or CD8+ T cells sorted from blood, taken in a trial of the OX40 agonist ivuxolimab. Receptors originate from an adult with an advanced solid tumor such as melanoma, head and neck, liver or kidney cancer.

A single count supports this clone. The chain is built from TRBV2 and TRBJ2-5; TRBD2 aligns across 13 bases. Germline CDR1 SNHLY, CDR2 FYNNEI. The J segment lost 0 bases and the V segment lost 2 bases, leaving 6 bases of the junction unmatched. This CDR3 is 18 amino acids long. CDR3 region: CASSEPTSGGVYQETQYF. Here the CDR3 DNA reads TGTGCCAGCAGTGAACCCACTAGCGGGGGGGTGTACCAAGAGACCCAGTACTTC.

This sequence joins TRBV7-9 and TRBJ2-4; 10 positions agree with TRBD1. This CDR3 is 15 amino acids long. Per germline, CDR1 SEHNR and CDR2 FQNEAQ (reference sequence). The junction had 5 bases not matched to a gene; V was cut back by 2 bases and J by 7 bases. As DNA, the CDR3 is TGTGCCAGCAGCTTAAGGACAGGGGGAGGGAACATTCAGTACTTC. This gives the protein CASSLRTGGGNIQYF.

The chain carries TRBV28 and TRBJ2-7, with TRBD2 identical over 8 bases. CDR3 length: 13 residues. Trimming removed 6 bases from V and 4 bases from J; junction bases left unmatched: 5. CDR1 is MDHEN, CDR2 SYDVKM, per germline. The CDR3 is CASRAGGGYEQYF. CDR3 sequence (DNA): TGTGCCAGCAGGGCGGGAGGAGGGTACGAGCAGTACTTC.

This rearrangement joins TRBV29-1 to TRBJ2-1; no firm D call. With 2 bases removed from V and 3 bases from J, the gap between germline ends came to 8 bases. Germline CDR1 SQVTM, CDR2 ANQGSEA. The CDR3 covers 13 residues. In DNA form, the CDR3 reads TGCAGCGTTGAAAGGTTCCGCTACAATGAGCAGTTCTTC. Amino acids: CSVERFRYNEQFF.

The chain employs TRBV5-1 and TRBJ1-1; tentative D call: TRBD1 (5 bases). The V gene lost 4 bases and the J gene lost 1 base, with 11 bases spanning the gap. Germline CDR1 SGHRS, CDR2 YFSETQ. This CDR3 spans 14 amino acids. The CDR3 sequence is CASSPDRTNTEAFF. The CDR3 region has the DNA TGCGCCAGCAGCCCCGACAGAACGAACACTGAAGCTTTCTTT.